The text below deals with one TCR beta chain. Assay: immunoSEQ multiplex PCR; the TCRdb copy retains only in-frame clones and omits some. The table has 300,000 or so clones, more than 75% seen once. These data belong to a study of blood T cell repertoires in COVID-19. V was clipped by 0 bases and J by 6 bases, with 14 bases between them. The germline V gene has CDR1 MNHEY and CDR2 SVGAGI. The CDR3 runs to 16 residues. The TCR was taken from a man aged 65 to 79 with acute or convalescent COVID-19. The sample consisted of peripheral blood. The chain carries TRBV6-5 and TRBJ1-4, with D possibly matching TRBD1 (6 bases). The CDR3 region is CASSYSQGWSYEKLFF. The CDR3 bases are TGTGCCAGCAGTTACTCGCAGGGGTGGTCGTATGAAAAACTGTTTTTT.